This T cell receptor (beta chain) was retrieved from a study of T cell responses to AZD1222 COVID-19 vaccine. Sequencing was performed with immunoSEQ multiplex PCR; in TCRdb, only in-frame clones are kept and a portion is missing. This table holds approximately 130,000 clones, 80% to 95% found once. Of note for this clone: Antigen specificity is unknown. At the DNA level, this CDR3 is encoded by other sequences in the same sample as well.

Findings and caveats of the study: Two AZD1222 doses significantly raised spike-specific TCR breadth and depth over controls. The study reported that nearly half of spike-specific TCRs target unmutated variant regions. Among vaccine-associated CD4 TCRs, coverage spanned spike, with dominance at 160-218 and 743-854.

V lost 3 bases to trimming and J lost 4 bases, with 12 bases between them. Per germline, CDR1 DFQATT and CDR2 SNEGSKA (reference sequence). The CDR3 totals 13 residues. The chain couples TRBV20-1 to TRBJ1-1, with a tentative D call TRBD1 (6 bases). The sample in question was peripheral blood, obtained 28 days after the second AZD1222 dose. The source of this sequence is an adult who received the AZD1222 COVID-19 vaccine. In nucleotides, the CDR3 is TGCAGTGCTAGTGGGGGGGCCGGCACTGAAGCTTTCTTT. Translating it yields CSASGGAGTEAFF.